This is a list of T cell receptor beta chains from one sample in a study of cytomegalovirus exposure and HLA in healthy donors. Some clones are missing from TCRdb's copy, which holds only in-frame ones; the method was immunoSEQ multiplex PCR. The sample lists some 150,000 clones, 70% to 80% occurring once. Sequenced: PBMCs. These receptors came from a woman aged 40 to 50 in good health and CMV-seronegative. The CDR3 runs from the conserved cysteine through the conserved F or W. D genes are given only for firm matches. A row's size may be missing; if present it is once, few, many or a size class.

clone size: .; J gene: TRBJ2-3; V gene: TRBV5-4; D gene: .; CDR3 DNA: TGTGCCAGCAGCTCCACTTCTAGCGTTGGCACAGATACGCAGTATTTT; CDR3 protein: CASSSTSSVGTDTQYF
clone size: .; J gene: TRBJ2-7; V gene: TRBV25-1; D gene: TRBD2; CDR3 DNA: TGTGCCAGCAGAACAGCGGGAGATGACAAGCAGTACTTC; CDR3 protein: CASRTAGDDKQYF
clone size: .; J gene: TRBJ2-2; V gene: TRBV29-1; D gene: .; CDR3 DNA: TGCAGCGTTGAACCTCCCGGGACTCCCGGGGAGCTGTTTTTT; CDR3 protein: CSVEPPGTPGELFF
clone size: .; J gene: TRBJ2-3; V gene: TRBV5-1; D gene: .; CDR3 DNA: TGCGCCAGCAGCTTGGGGGGGGATACTAGCACAGATACGCAGTATTTT; CDR3 protein: CASSLGGDTSTDTQYF
clone size: .; J gene: TRBJ2-3; V gene: TRBV7-8; D gene: TRBD2; CDR3 DNA: TGTGCCAGCGCCCTTCTCGCCGGGACTAGCAGGGATACGCAGTATTTT; CDR3 protein: CASALLAGTSRDTQYF
clone size: .; J gene: TRBJ2-3; V gene: TRBV9; D gene: TRBD2; CDR3 DNA: TGTGCCAGCAGCGTAGGAGCGGGAGCACGGGGAGATACGCAGTATTTT; CDR3 protein: CASSVGAGARGDTQYF
clone size: few; J gene: TRBJ2-7; V gene: TRBV29-1; D gene: .; CDR3 DNA: TGCAGCGTCAGAGGCCCCTATGGCTCCTACGAGCAGTACTTC; CDR3 protein: CSVRGPYGSYEQYF
clone size: .; J gene: TRBJ1-1; V gene: TRBV18; D gene: TRBD1; CDR3 DNA: TGTGCCAGCTCACCACCCGGGACAGTAAACACTGAAGCTTTCTTT; CDR3 protein: CASSPPGTVNTEAFF
clone size: .; J gene: TRBJ1-5; V gene: TRBV27; D gene: TRBD1; CDR3 DNA: TGTGCCAGCACCCGGACAGGAGGGAGCAATCAGCCCCAGCATTTT; CDR3 protein: CASTRTGGSNQPQHF
clone size: .; J gene: TRBJ1-1; V gene: TRBV2; D gene: .; CDR3 DNA: TGTGCCAGCAGTGAACATGGGGGGAGCACTGAAGCTTTCTTT; CDR3 protein: CASSEHGGSTEAFF
clone size: .; J gene: TRBJ1-1; V gene: TRBV30; D gene: .; CDR3 DNA: TGTGCCTGGAGTGTGAACAGCCTTGAAGCTTTCTTT; CDR3 protein: CAWSVNSLEAFF
clone size: .; J gene: TRBJ1-2; V gene: TRBV9; D gene: .; CDR3 DNA: TGTGCCAGCAGCGTAGCGGCAGGGGAGGGCTACACCTTC; CDR3 protein: CASSVAAGEGYTF
clone size: few; J gene: TRBJ2-3; V gene: TRBV10-3; D gene: .; CDR3 DNA: TGTGCCATCAGTGGGAGCCAGGGGACAGATACGCAGTATTTT; CDR3 protein: CAISGSQGTDTQYF
clone size: .; J gene: TRBJ2-5; V gene: TRBV9; D gene: TRBD2; CDR3 DNA: TGTGCCAGCAGCGCCGTCCCGGGACTAGGGACCGAGACCCAGTACTTC; CDR3 protein: CASSAVPGLGTETQYF
clone size: .; J gene: TRBJ2-1; V gene: TRBV28; D gene: TRBD2; CDR3 DNA: TGTGCCAGCTGGCGGGGGGCGTTGAAGAATGAGCAGTTCTTC; CDR3 protein: CASWRGALKNEQFF
clone size: few; J gene: TRBJ2-7; V gene: TRBV4-1; D gene: .; CDR3 DNA: TGCGCCAGCTCTAAGGGGCTCGCGTACGAGCAGTACTTC; CDR3 protein: CASSKGLAYEQYF
clone size: .; J gene: TRBJ2-1; V gene: TRBV6-4; D gene: TRBD1; CDR3 DNA: TGTGCCAGCAGTGACTTTGGGACAGCGGACCACAATGAGCAGTTCTTC; CDR3 protein: CASSDFGTADHNEQFF
clone size: .; J gene: TRBJ2-5; V gene: TRBV7-9; D gene: .; CDR3 DNA: TGTGCCAGCAGCGTTAGGGCCGGACGGGGAAACCAAGAGACCCAGTACTTC; CDR3 protein: CASSVRAGRGNQETQYF
clone size: .; J gene: TRBJ2-7; V gene: TRBV5-1; D gene: .; CDR3 DNA: TGCGCCAGCAGCTTCGACGTCGGGAACTCCTACGAGCAGTACTTC; CDR3 protein: CASSFDVGNSYEQYF
clone size: .; J gene: TRBJ2-3; V gene: TRBV5-6; D gene: .; CDR3 DNA: TGTGCCAGCCTCAGGACGGGAAGGAGCACAGATACGCAGTATTTT; CDR3 protein: CASLRTGRSTDTQYF
clone size: once; J gene: TRBJ2-5; V gene: TRBV7-8; D gene: .; CDR3 DNA: TGTGCCAGCAGCTTAGCGGAGGAGGGGACCCAGTACTTC; CDR3 protein: CASSLAEEGTQYF
clone size: .; J gene: TRBJ2-7; V gene: TRBV14; D gene: TRBD1; CDR3 DNA: TGTGCCAGCAGGGCATTTCAGGGGGCGTACGAGCAGTACTTC; CDR3 protein: CASRAFQGAYEQYF
clone size: .; J gene: TRBJ2-5; V gene: TRBV10-2; D gene: .; CDR3 DNA: TGCGCCAGCAGCCCATCTAGAGAGACCCAGTACTTC; CDR3 protein: CASSPSRETQYF
clone size: .; J gene: TRBJ1-2; V gene: TRBV2; D gene: .; CDR3 DNA: TGTGCCAGCACTAGGACAGAGATGGGGGTCTATGGCTACACCTTC; CDR3 protein: CASTRTEMGVYGYTF
clone size: .; J gene: TRBJ1-2; V gene: TRBV19; D gene: TRBD1; CDR3 DNA: TGTGCCAGTAGTATAGATAGGGGGCACGGTAACTATGGCTACACCTTC; CDR3 protein: CASSIDRGHGNYGYTF
clone size: .; J gene: TRBJ1-1; V gene: TRBV7-9; D gene: TRBD1; CDR3 DNA: TGTGCCAGCAGCTTAGCGGGGACAGGGAAAGCTTTCTTT; CDR3 protein: CASSLAGTGKAFF
clone size: few; J gene: TRBJ2-7; V gene: TRBV19; D gene: TRBD1; CDR3 DNA: TGTGCCAGTAGTAGTATGGACAGGGGGGCCTTCGGCGAGCAGTACTTC; CDR3 protein: CASSSMDRGAFGEQYF
clone size: .; J gene: TRBJ1-1; V gene: TRBV29-1; D gene: TRBD1; CDR3 DNA: TGCAGCGTATCCAACAGGGGAAAGAACACTGAAGCTTTCTTT; CDR3 protein: CSVSNRGKNTEAFF
clone size: .; J gene: TRBJ2-6; V gene: TRBV27; D gene: .; CDR3 DNA: TGTGCCAGCAGTAAAACGCAGGGCTTGGCTGGGGCCAACGTCCTGACTTTC; CDR3 protein: CASSKTQGLAGANVLTF
clone size: .; J gene: TRBJ1-1; V gene: TRBV6-5; D gene: .; CDR3 DNA: TGTGCCAGCAGTTACGCCCTGACAGGTTCCACTGAAGCTTTCTTT; CDR3 protein: CASSYALTGSTEAFF
clone size: .; J gene: TRBJ2-7; V gene: TRBV5-1; D gene: TRBD2; CDR3 DNA: TGCGCCAGCAGCTTCTACCACACGGGAGGGAACGAGCAGTACTTC; CDR3 protein: CASSFYHTGGNEQYF
clone size: few; J gene: TRBJ2-1; V gene: TRBV5-6; D gene: TRBD1; CDR3 DNA: TGTGCCAGCAGCTTAACGGGACAGGGGAACAATGAGCAGTTCTTC; CDR3 protein: CASSLTGQGNNEQFF
clone size: .; J gene: TRBJ1-2; V gene: TRBV2; D gene: .; CDR3 DNA: TGTGCCAGCAGTGAAGGAAGGGGAAGCTATGGCTACACCTTC; CDR3 protein: CASSEGRGSYGYTF
clone size: .; J gene: TRBJ2-7; V gene: TRBV5-1; D gene: TRBD1; CDR3 DNA: TGCGCCAGCGGACCGGGACAGGAGTCCTACGAGCAGTACTTC; CDR3 protein: CASGPGQESYEQYF
clone size: .; J gene: TRBJ2-1; V gene: TRBV4-1; D gene: TRBD2; CDR3 DNA: TGCGCCAGCAGCCCTAGCGGGAGTCTCCTTTTCAATGAGCAGTTCTTC; CDR3 protein: CASSPSGSLLFNEQFF
clone size: .; J gene: TRBJ1-4; V gene: TRBV19; D gene: TRBD1; CDR3 DNA: TGTGCCACCCACCCCCGGGGACAGGATGAAAAACTGTTTTTT; CDR3 protein: CATHPRGQDEKLFF
clone size: .; J gene: TRBJ2-3; V gene: TRBV7-7; D gene: TRBD2; CDR3 DNA: TGTGCTAGCAGCTTAGGGGCCGGCGGGGGAAGCACAGATACGCAGTATTTT; CDR3 protein: CASSLGAGGGSTDTQYF
clone size: .; J gene: TRBJ2-2; V gene: TRBV12-5; D gene: TRBD2; CDR3 DNA: TGTGCTAGTCGGGGGGTGGAAGAGCTGTTTTTT; CDR3 protein: CASRGVEELFF
clone size: .; J gene: TRBJ2-2; V gene: TRBV7-9; D gene: .; CDR3 DNA: TGTGCCAGCAGCTTAGTGACCCCGCAGGGGCTGGAGCTGTTTTTT; CDR3 protein: CASSLVTPQGLELFF
clone size: .; J gene: TRBJ2-3; V gene: TRBV4-2; D gene: .; CDR3 DNA: TGTGCCAGCAGCCAAGGGGTCCGGGAGAACACAGATACGCAGTATTTT; CDR3 protein: CASSQGVRENTDTQYF
clone size: once; J gene: TRBJ1-1; V gene: TRBV7-9; D gene: .; CDR3 DNA: TGTGCCAGCAGTCTGGGCCATACCATAGGGAACACTGAAGCTTTCTTT; CDR3 protein: CASSLGHTIGNTEAFF
clone size: .; J gene: TRBJ1-6; V gene: TRBV19; D gene: .; CDR3 DNA: TGTGCCAGTAGTATAGCCCGCGACAGGAAACATTCACCCCTCCACTTT; CDR3 protein: CASSIARDRKHSPLHF
clone size: .; J gene: TRBJ1-4; V gene: TRBV10-3; D gene: .; CDR3 DNA: TGTGCCATCAGTGGGTGGCCGGACAATAATGAAAAACTGTTTTTT; CDR3 protein: CAISGWPDNNEKLFF
clone size: .; J gene: TRBJ1-1; V gene: TRBV18; D gene: TRBD1; CDR3 DNA: TGTGCCAGCTCACCTCCTCCGGCAGGGGGTGAAGCTTTCTTT; CDR3 protein: CASSPPPAGGEAFF
clone size: .; J gene: TRBJ2-1; V gene: TRBV4-1; D gene: .; CDR3 DNA: TGCGCCAGCAGCCAGGTTCTAGCGACTTCCTACAATGAGCAGTTCTTC; CDR3 protein: CASSQVLATSYNEQFF
clone size: .; J gene: TRBJ1-1; V gene: TRBV30; D gene: TRBD1; CDR3 DNA: TGTGCCTGGAAGCCGCCGGGACAGCCGAACACTGAAGCTTTCTTT; CDR3 protein: CAWKPPGQPNTEAFF
clone size: few; J gene: TRBJ1-1; V gene: TRBV10-3; D gene: .; CDR3 DNA: TGTGCCATCTCGGGGGACACTGAAGCTTTCTTT; CDR3 protein: CAISGDTEAFF
clone size: .; J gene: TRBJ1-2; V gene: TRBV10-3; D gene: .; CDR3 DNA: TGTGCCATCAGTCCCCCCTCCCTCGGTGGCTACACCTTC; CDR3 protein: CAISPPSLGGYTF
clone size: .; J gene: TRBJ1-1; V gene: TRBV2; D gene: TRBD1; CDR3 DNA: TGTGCCAGCAGTGATCAGGGGGCGAGGACTGAAGCTTTCTTT; CDR3 protein: CASSDQGARTEAFF
clone size: .; J gene: TRBJ2-7; V gene: TRBV27; D gene: TRBD1; CDR3 DNA: TGTGCCAGCAGTTGGGGGGACAGGAGAACCTACGAGCAGTACTTC; CDR3 protein: CASSWGDRRTYEQYF
clone size: .; J gene: TRBJ2-7; V gene: TRBV11-3; D gene: TRBD1; CDR3 DNA: TGTGCCAGCAGCCCCGGACAGGGGAAGACCTACGAGCAGTACTTC; CDR3 protein: CASSPGQGKTYEQYF
clone size: few; J gene: TRBJ2-1; V gene: TRBV6-1; D gene: .; CDR3 DNA: TGTGCCAGCAGTGAACCACCGCCAAGCTCCTATGAGCAGTTCTTC; CDR3 protein: CASSEPPPSSYEQFF
clone size: few; J gene: TRBJ1-5; V gene: TRBV6-1; D gene: .; CDR3 DNA: TGTGCCAGCAGTGTTACAGGGATTGGCAATCAGCCCCAGCATTTT; CDR3 protein: CASSVTGIGNQPQHF
clone size: .; J gene: TRBJ2-7; V gene: TRBV12-5; D gene: .; CDR3 DNA: TGTGCTAGTGGTTTAAGACAAAAATCCGACGAGCAGTACTTC; CDR3 protein: CASGLRQKSDEQYF
clone size: .; J gene: TRBJ1-5; V gene: TRBV5-5; D gene: .; CDR3 DNA: TGTGCCAGCAGCCCGTTCGGCAGGGCCTCGGATCAGCCCCAGCATTTT; CDR3 protein: CASSPFGRASDQPQHF
clone size: .; J gene: TRBJ2-7; V gene: TRBV19; D gene: .; CDR3 DNA: TGTGCCAGTAGTAAGATCCACGGCCCGCCTACAGGAGCCGAGCAGTACTTC; CDR3 protein: CASSKIHGPPTGAEQYF